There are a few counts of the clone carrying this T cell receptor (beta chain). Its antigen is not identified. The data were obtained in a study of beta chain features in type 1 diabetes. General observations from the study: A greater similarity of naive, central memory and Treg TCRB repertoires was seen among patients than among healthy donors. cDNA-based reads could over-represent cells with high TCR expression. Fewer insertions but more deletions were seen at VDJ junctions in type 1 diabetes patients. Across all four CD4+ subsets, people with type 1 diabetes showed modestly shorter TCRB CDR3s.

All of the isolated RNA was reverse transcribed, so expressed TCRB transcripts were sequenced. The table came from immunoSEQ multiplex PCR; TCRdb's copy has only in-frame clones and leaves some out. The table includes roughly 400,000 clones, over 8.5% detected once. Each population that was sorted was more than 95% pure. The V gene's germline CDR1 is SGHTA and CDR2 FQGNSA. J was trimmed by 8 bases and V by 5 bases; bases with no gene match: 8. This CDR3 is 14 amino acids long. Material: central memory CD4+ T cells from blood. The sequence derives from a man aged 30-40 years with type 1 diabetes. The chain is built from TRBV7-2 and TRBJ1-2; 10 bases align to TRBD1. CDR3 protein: CASSARQGAGGYTF. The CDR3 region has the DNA TGTGCCAGCAGCGCGCGACAGGGGGCGGGCGGCTACACCTTC.